This T cell receptor (beta chain) derives from a study of memory CD4+ T cells and cytomegalovirus serostatus. In the original workflow: Out-of-frame sequences were removed, leaving around 2.2 million distinct TCRbeta sequences. Data came from immunoSEQ multiplex PCR; TCRdb stores just in-frame clones and leaves some out. The V and J calls and the clone size are those of that table, but D and trimming were determined from the DNA. The table lists 55,000 to 65,000 clones, 82% of them singletons. As concerns this clone: The antigen is unknown.

Trimming left V 2 bases short and J 6 bases short, with 14 bases between. The CDR3 covers 15 residues. CDR1 is MNHNY and CDR2 is SVGAGI in the germline V gene (reference sequence). Single viable CD3+CD4+CD8-CD45RO+ cells were sorted as the memory CD4+ T cells. The study's findings and limits: Repertoires predicted CMV serostatus with median bootstrapped AUC of 0.95. Suggested: most of the CMV-linked TCR signature lies in CD4+ memory cells. About 40% of the roughly 160 known CMV-associated TCRbeta sequences appeared in CD4+ memory.

V and J are TRBV6-6 and TRBJ1-5; no definite D call. The TCR originated in an adult in good health and CMV-seronegative. What was sequenced was memory CD4+ T cells from blood. The CDR3 DNA follows: TGTGCCAGCAGTTACGTCGACGGTCGTCCTCAGCCCCAGCATTTT. Protein: CASSYVDGRPQPQHF.